One and the same sample provided the 2 T cell receptor beta chains below, sequenced in a study of OX40 agonist ivuxolimab in advanced cancers. Only in-frame clones appear in the TCRdb table, and some are missing; sequencing was by immunoSEQ multiplex PCR. The data contain 60,000 to 75,000 clones, 85% to 95% of them seen just once; the ten biggest clones take up about 1%. The sequenced sample was CD4+ or CD8+ T cells sorted from blood, obtained in a trial of the OX40 agonist ivuxolimab. Receptors originate from an adult with an advanced solid tumor such as melanoma, head and neck, liver or kidney cancer.

The chain employs TRBV7-3 and TRBJ2-5; maybe TRBD1 (5 bases). CDR3 length: 16 residues. The V end was cut by 5 bases, the J end by 5 bases, with 21 bases between. Germline CDR1 and CDR2: SGHTA and FQGTGA. CDR3 region: CASSRGHSMLPETQYF. The CDR3 DNA reads TGTGCCAGCAGCCGAGGACACTCAATGTTACCGGAGACCCAGTACTTC.

To note about this clone: The junction departs from germline at one end; a sequencing error may be responsible. This chain connects TRBV11-2 to TRBJ2-7, with TRBD1 as a possible D gene (5 bases). CDR1 is SGHAT and CDR2 is FQNNGV in the germline V gene. The CDR3 contains 14 residues. CDR3 sequence reads: CASSLTGSSNEQYF. In DNA, the CDR3 is TGTGCCAGCAGCTTAACAGGTAGCTCCAACGAGCAGTACTTC.